This T cell receptor (beta chain) was retrieved from a study of T-cell memory formation after mild COVID-19. Broader study findings: Clones shrinking between day 15 and 85 showed a balanced CD4/CD8 split, and those that grew later tilted toward CD4+.

The CDR3 is made up of 13 amino acids. Trimming pared 6 bases from V and 3 bases from J, leaving 12 bases between. Germline-derived CDR1 and CDR2 are SGHRS and YFSETQ. A word on this clonotype: Its antigen is as yet unknown.

From the 5' RACE reads, TCRdb called clonotypes with MiXCR, one entry per CDR3 protein. The data show 210,000 or so distinct CDR3 sequences, about 10% seen once. The sample comprised PBMCs or a T cell subset sorted from them (not recorded which). The sequence derives from a young man who had mild COVID-19 (a few samples of this study predate the infection). Cell type and time point are not known. The chain carries TRBV5-1 and TRBJ1-1; a possible D gene is TRBD1 (6 bases). The CDR3 coding sequence is TGCGCCAGCACCCCGGACAGTCACACTGAAGCTTTCTTT. Protein sequence: CASTPDSHTEAFF. The variable domain in full, with the rest retrieved from reference TRBV5-1 and TRBJ1-1, is KAGVTQTPRYLIKTRGQQVTLSCSPISGHRSVSWYQQTPGQGLQFLFEYFSETQRNKGNFPGRFSGRQFSNSRSEMNVSTLELGDSALYLCASTPDSHTEAFFGQGTRLTVV.